The rows below give T cell receptor beta chains drawn from one sample of a study of a mutant IDH1 vaccine in newly diagnosed glioma. Sequenced by immunoSEQ multiplex PCR; TCRdb stores in-frame clones only, minus some. Here the sample spans about 54,000 clones, roughly 80% being singletons. Material: PBMCs, obtained from a glioma patient treated with radiotherapy, temozolomide or both. Source of these receptors: a man aged 18 to 29 with glioma. CDR3s include the opening cysteine and the closing phenylalanine or tryptophan. Fields, in order: clone size, V gene, CDR3 length, D gene, J gene, CDR3 DNA, CDR3 protein. D genes are given only for firm matches. Not all rows give a size; the values are once, few, many and, for expanded clones, a class.

clone size: NA; V gene: TRBV6-1; CDR3 length: 15; D gene: TRBD2; J gene: TRBJ2-7; CDR3 DNA: TGTGCCAGCTCCCAGGCGGGGGGAGCCTCCTACGAGCAGTACTTC; CDR3 protein: CASSQAGGASYEQYF
clone size: NA; V gene: TRBV7-8; CDR3 length: 15; D gene: NA; J gene: TRBJ1-5; CDR3 DNA: TGTGCCAGCAGCTTAGAGGGGCTTGGCAATCAGCCCCAGCATTTT; CDR3 protein: CASSLEGLGNQPQHF
clone size: once; V gene: TRBV6-1; CDR3 length: 12; D gene: NA; J gene: TRBJ2-7; CDR3 DNA: TGTGCCAGCAGTGACGGCTCCTACGAGCAGTACTTC; CDR3 protein: CASSDGSYEQYF
clone size: NA; V gene: TRBV7-9; CDR3 length: 14; D gene: TRBD2; J gene: TRBJ2-7; CDR3 DNA: TGTGCCAGCAGCTTCCTGACTAGCGACTACGAGCAGTACTTC; CDR3 protein: CASSFLTSDYEQYF
clone size: NA; V gene: TRBV6-5; CDR3 length: 14; D gene: NA; J gene: TRBJ2-6; CDR3 DNA: TGTGCCAGCCGGATGCGTTCAGGGGCCAACGTCCTGACTTTC; CDR3 protein: CASRMRSGANVLTF
clone size: NA; V gene: TRBV10-3; CDR3 length: 15; D gene: TRBD1; J gene: TRBJ1-6; CDR3 DNA: TGTGCCATCAGTAGGGGGGGACAGTACAATTCACCCCTCCACTTT; CDR3 protein: CAISRGGQYNSPLHF
clone size: NA; V gene: TRBV10-2; CDR3 length: 14; D gene: NA; J gene: TRBJ2-5; CDR3 DNA: TGCGCCAGCAGCGGTAGAGGGGTAGGAGAGACCCAGTACTTC; CDR3 protein: CASSGRGVGETQYF
clone size: NA; V gene: TRBV29-1; CDR3 length: 14; D gene: NA; J gene: TRBJ1-1; CDR3 DNA: TGCACAGGTGGGCGGCTCCTGATGAACACTGAAGCTTTCTTT; CDR3 protein: CTGGRLLMNTEAFF
clone size: few; V gene: TRBV5-1; CDR3 length: 15; D gene: TRBD1; J gene: TRBJ1-2; CDR3 DNA: TGCGCCAGCAGCGTCGAGCCCGGGACAGCTTCGGGCTACACCTTC; CDR3 protein: CASSVEPGTASGYTF
clone size: NA; V gene: TRBV4-2; CDR3 length: 15; D gene: TRBD2; J gene: TRBJ2-7; CDR3 DNA: TGTGCCAGCAGCCAAGAACTAGCGGGAGGATACGAGCAGTACTTC; CDR3 protein: CASSQELAGGYEQYF
clone size: once; V gene: TRBV27; CDR3 length: 13; D gene: NA; J gene: TRBJ1-2; CDR3 DNA: TGTGCCAGCAGTTTATCGGCAGGCTATGGCTACACCTTC; CDR3 protein: CASSLSAGYGYTF
clone size: NA; V gene: TRBV28; CDR3 length: 15; D gene: NA; J gene: TRBJ1-1; CDR3 DNA: TGTGCCAGCAGTTTATACGGGACGGCGAACACTGAAGCTTTCTTT; CDR3 protein: CASSLYGTANTEAFF
clone size: NA; V gene: TRBV5-5; CDR3 length: 15; D gene: NA; J gene: TRBJ1-1; CDR3 DNA: TGTGCCAGCAGCCCGCAGGGAATAGGTGGGACTGAAGCTTTCTTT; CDR3 protein: CASSPQGIGGTEAFF
clone size: NA; V gene: TRBV30; CDR3 length: 11; D gene: NA; J gene: TRBJ1-5; CDR3 DNA: TGTGCCTGGGGTAGGGACCAGCCCCAGCATTTT; CDR3 protein: CAWGRDQPQHF
clone size: NA; V gene: TRBV4-3; CDR3 length: 15; D gene: NA; J gene: TRBJ1-3; CDR3 DNA: TGCGCCAGCAGCCAAGCAGCAGCCCCTGGAAACACCATATATTTT; CDR3 protein: CASSQAAAPGNTIYF
clone size: NA; V gene: TRBV29-1; CDR3 length: 15; D gene: TRBD1; J gene: TRBJ1-4; CDR3 DNA: TGCAGCGTTGGACAGGGCCCCTTTGGCGGGGAAAAACTGTTTTTT; CDR3 protein: CSVGQGPFGGEKLFF
clone size: NA; V gene: TRBV5-6; CDR3 length: 15; D gene: TRBD1; J gene: TRBJ2-7; CDR3 DNA: TGTGCCAGCAGCTTGGGGGACAGGGTTTTATACGAGCAGTACTTC; CDR3 protein: CASSLGDRVLYEQYF
clone size: NA; V gene: TRBV2; CDR3 length: 11; D gene: NA; J gene: TRBJ1-2; CDR3 DNA: TGTGCCACCCCCCGGGGCTATGGCTACACCTTC; CDR3 protein: CATPRGYGYTF
clone size: NA; V gene: TRBV5-4; CDR3 length: 16; D gene: NA; J gene: TRBJ1-1; CDR3 DNA: TGTGCCAGCAGCCAGGAAGGGGGGTGGGGAAACACTGAAGCTTTCTTT; CDR3 protein: CASSQEGGWGNTEAFF
clone size: NA; V gene: TRBV4-2; CDR3 length: 15; D gene: TRBD1; J gene: TRBJ2-7; CDR3 DNA: TGTGCCAGCAGCCATGAACCGGGACAGGAGTACGAGCAGTACTTC; CDR3 protein: CASSHEPGQEYEQYF
clone size: NA; V gene: TRBV30; CDR3 length: 10; D gene: NA; J gene: TRBJ1-2; CDR3 DNA: TGTGCCTCCCGACAAGGTGGCTACACCTTC; CDR3 protein: CASRQGGYTF
clone size: NA; V gene: TRBV19; CDR3 length: 16; D gene: NA; J gene: TRBJ1-5; CDR3 DNA: TGTGCCAGTAGTATATATCCCAGGAGAGGCAATCAGCCCCAGCATTTT; CDR3 protein: CASSIYPRRGNQPQHF
clone size: NA; V gene: TRBV5-1; CDR3 length: 16; D gene: NA; J gene: TRBJ1-3; CDR3 DNA: TGCGCCAGCAGCTTGGAAGCGGGTCCCTCTGGAAACACCATATATTTT; CDR3 protein: CASSLEAGPSGNTIYF
clone size: once; V gene: TRBV11-1; CDR3 length: 14; D gene: NA; J gene: TRBJ2-7; CDR3 DNA: TGTGCCAGCAGCTTTACAGGGAATTCGTACGAGCAGTACTTC; CDR3 protein: CASSFTGNSYEQYF
clone size: once; V gene: TRBV30; CDR3 length: 13; D gene: TRBD2; J gene: TRBJ2-7; CDR3 DNA: TGTGCCGGCCAACTAGCGGGGGGCAGCAGGCAGTACTTC; CDR3 protein: CAGQLAGGSRQYF
clone size: NA; V gene: TRBV7-2; CDR3 length: 12; D gene: NA; J gene: TRBJ1-1; CDR3 DNA: TGTGCCAGCAGCCGATCATCCATTGAGGCTTTCTTT; CDR3 protein: CASSRSSIEAFF
clone size: few; V gene: TRBV19; CDR3 length: 15; D gene: TRBD1; J gene: TRBJ2-7; CDR3 DNA: TGTGCCAGTAGTACCGGGACAGGGAGCTCCTACGAGCAGTACTTC; CDR3 protein: CASSTGTGSSYEQYF
clone size: NA; V gene: TRBV10-3; CDR3 length: 15; D gene: NA; J gene: TRBJ1-6; CDR3 DNA: TGTGCCATCAGTGCCGGACAGAGTTATAATTCACCCCTCCACTTT; CDR3 protein: CAISAGQSYNSPLHF
clone size: NA; V gene: TRBV7-9; CDR3 length: 18; D gene: TRBD1; J gene: TRBJ1-5; CDR3 DNA: TGTGCCAGCAGCCTGAAGGTTGAGTTTGGGACAGTCTCTCGGGCCCAGCATTTT; CDR3 protein: CASSLKVEFGTVSRAQHF
clone size: NA; V gene: TRBV29-1; CDR3 length: 16; D gene: TRBD2; J gene: TRBJ2-5; CDR3 DNA: TGCAGCGTTGAAGGGGGACTAGCGGGAGCCCCAGAGACCCAGTACTTC; CDR3 protein: CSVEGGLAGAPETQYF
clone size: once; V gene: TRBV5-6; CDR3 length: 15; D gene: NA; J gene: TRBJ1-1; CDR3 DNA: TGTGCCAGCAGCTTCGGACCGCAACCGAACACTGAAGCTTTCTTT; CDR3 protein: CASSFGPQPNTEAFF
clone size: few; V gene: TRBV2; CDR3 length: 14; D gene: TRBD1; J gene: TRBJ1-4; CDR3 DNA: TGTGCCAGCAGACTGGGACAGGACAATGAAAAACTGTTTTTT; CDR3 protein: CASRLGQDNEKLFF
clone size: NA; V gene: TRBV25-1; CDR3 length: 14; D gene: TRBD2; J gene: TRBJ2-5; CDR3 DNA: TGTGCCAGCAGTGATAGAAGCGGGAGAGAGACCCAGTACTTC; CDR3 protein: CASSDRSGRETQYF
clone size: NA; V gene: TRBV7-2; CDR3 length: 18; D gene: NA; J gene: TRBJ1-6; CDR3 DNA: TGTGCCAGCAGCTTAACCAGGACCGCAAGCTCCTATAATTCACCCCTCCACTTT; CDR3 protein: CASSLTRTASSYNSPLHF
clone size: NA; V gene: TRBV30; CDR3 length: 18; D gene: TRBD2; J gene: TRBJ2-1; CDR3 DNA: TGTGCCTGGAGCGGCATTGGGACTAGCGGGAGGCCCTACAATGAGCAGTTCTTC; CDR3 protein: CAWSGIGTSGRPYNEQFF
clone size: NA; V gene: TRBV7-9; CDR3 length: 13; D gene: NA; J gene: TRBJ1-1; CDR3 DNA: TGTGCCAGCAGGGGAGGGATGAACACTGAAGCTTTCTTT; CDR3 protein: CASRGGMNTEAFF